This T cell receptor beta chain comes out of a study of Ad26.COV2.S vaccination and SARS-CoV-2 variants. Study in general: Ad26.COV2.S given intramuscularly, once or twice 56 days apart. Broader study findings: Similar non-spike TCR breadth was observed in recipients of vaccine and of placebo.

Sequencing used immunoSEQ multiplex PCR; TCRdb keeps in-frame clones, though not all of them. The table records about 410,000 clones, about 92% of them present only once. To note about this clone: What it binds is not known.

Sample treatment: around 19 received Ad26.COV2.S at low or high dose, single or two shots; roughly five received placebo; per-sample allocation not given. Day 63 after the first injection of vaccine or placebo was the sampling time. Germline V CDR1 and CDR2: ENHRY, SYGVKD. CDR3 size: 16 residues. Trimming shortened V by 4 bases and J by 1 base, and 13 bases separated the two germline ends. Source: peripheral blood, taken in a trial of Ad26.COV2.S vaccine versus placebo. The sequence was collected from a person aged 18 to 59 who received the Ad26.COV2.S COVID-19 vaccine or a placebo. The genes are TRBV10-3 and TRBJ2-2; D uncertain. The CDR3 sequence: CAISGPEVENTGELFF. The CDR3 DNA reads as TGTGCCATCAGTGGTCCGGAAGTAGAGAACACCGGGGAGCTGTTTTTT.